This TCR beta chain came from a study of regulatory and conventional T cells in RAG deficiency. Notes on the study in general: In Omenn syndrome, Treg and Tconv repertoires overlapped >85%. Shannon entropy was markedly lower and Simpson indices higher in RAG-deficient patients than control T-cell subsets.

After removal of 2 bases from V and 8 bases from J, the junction contained 13 bases not matched to a gene. From germline, CDR1 is SGHNT and CDR2 YYREEE (reference sequence). The CDR3 has 16 residues. As to this clone: Its target is unknown.

The table came from immunoSEQ multiplex PCR; TCRdb's copy has only in-frame clones and leaves some out. The sample includes around 29,000 clones, about 96% seen only once; the top ten take roughly 0.16%. Blood CD4+ CD25-low CD127-high conventional T cells supplied the genomic DNA template. The data were also submitted as part of a second study, on regulatory T cells. In that study: The PCR used 52 TRBV and 13 TRBJ primers.

Sequencing used CD25- CD4+ T cells sorted from blood. The chain employs TRBV5-4 and TRBJ1-2; 9 nucleotides align to TRBD1. This clonotype originated in a human donor in good health. The CDR3 bases are TGTGCCAGCAGCTTTGGACAGGGGCAGGATTCGGGAGGCTACACCTTC. Translated: CASSFGQGQDSGGYTF.